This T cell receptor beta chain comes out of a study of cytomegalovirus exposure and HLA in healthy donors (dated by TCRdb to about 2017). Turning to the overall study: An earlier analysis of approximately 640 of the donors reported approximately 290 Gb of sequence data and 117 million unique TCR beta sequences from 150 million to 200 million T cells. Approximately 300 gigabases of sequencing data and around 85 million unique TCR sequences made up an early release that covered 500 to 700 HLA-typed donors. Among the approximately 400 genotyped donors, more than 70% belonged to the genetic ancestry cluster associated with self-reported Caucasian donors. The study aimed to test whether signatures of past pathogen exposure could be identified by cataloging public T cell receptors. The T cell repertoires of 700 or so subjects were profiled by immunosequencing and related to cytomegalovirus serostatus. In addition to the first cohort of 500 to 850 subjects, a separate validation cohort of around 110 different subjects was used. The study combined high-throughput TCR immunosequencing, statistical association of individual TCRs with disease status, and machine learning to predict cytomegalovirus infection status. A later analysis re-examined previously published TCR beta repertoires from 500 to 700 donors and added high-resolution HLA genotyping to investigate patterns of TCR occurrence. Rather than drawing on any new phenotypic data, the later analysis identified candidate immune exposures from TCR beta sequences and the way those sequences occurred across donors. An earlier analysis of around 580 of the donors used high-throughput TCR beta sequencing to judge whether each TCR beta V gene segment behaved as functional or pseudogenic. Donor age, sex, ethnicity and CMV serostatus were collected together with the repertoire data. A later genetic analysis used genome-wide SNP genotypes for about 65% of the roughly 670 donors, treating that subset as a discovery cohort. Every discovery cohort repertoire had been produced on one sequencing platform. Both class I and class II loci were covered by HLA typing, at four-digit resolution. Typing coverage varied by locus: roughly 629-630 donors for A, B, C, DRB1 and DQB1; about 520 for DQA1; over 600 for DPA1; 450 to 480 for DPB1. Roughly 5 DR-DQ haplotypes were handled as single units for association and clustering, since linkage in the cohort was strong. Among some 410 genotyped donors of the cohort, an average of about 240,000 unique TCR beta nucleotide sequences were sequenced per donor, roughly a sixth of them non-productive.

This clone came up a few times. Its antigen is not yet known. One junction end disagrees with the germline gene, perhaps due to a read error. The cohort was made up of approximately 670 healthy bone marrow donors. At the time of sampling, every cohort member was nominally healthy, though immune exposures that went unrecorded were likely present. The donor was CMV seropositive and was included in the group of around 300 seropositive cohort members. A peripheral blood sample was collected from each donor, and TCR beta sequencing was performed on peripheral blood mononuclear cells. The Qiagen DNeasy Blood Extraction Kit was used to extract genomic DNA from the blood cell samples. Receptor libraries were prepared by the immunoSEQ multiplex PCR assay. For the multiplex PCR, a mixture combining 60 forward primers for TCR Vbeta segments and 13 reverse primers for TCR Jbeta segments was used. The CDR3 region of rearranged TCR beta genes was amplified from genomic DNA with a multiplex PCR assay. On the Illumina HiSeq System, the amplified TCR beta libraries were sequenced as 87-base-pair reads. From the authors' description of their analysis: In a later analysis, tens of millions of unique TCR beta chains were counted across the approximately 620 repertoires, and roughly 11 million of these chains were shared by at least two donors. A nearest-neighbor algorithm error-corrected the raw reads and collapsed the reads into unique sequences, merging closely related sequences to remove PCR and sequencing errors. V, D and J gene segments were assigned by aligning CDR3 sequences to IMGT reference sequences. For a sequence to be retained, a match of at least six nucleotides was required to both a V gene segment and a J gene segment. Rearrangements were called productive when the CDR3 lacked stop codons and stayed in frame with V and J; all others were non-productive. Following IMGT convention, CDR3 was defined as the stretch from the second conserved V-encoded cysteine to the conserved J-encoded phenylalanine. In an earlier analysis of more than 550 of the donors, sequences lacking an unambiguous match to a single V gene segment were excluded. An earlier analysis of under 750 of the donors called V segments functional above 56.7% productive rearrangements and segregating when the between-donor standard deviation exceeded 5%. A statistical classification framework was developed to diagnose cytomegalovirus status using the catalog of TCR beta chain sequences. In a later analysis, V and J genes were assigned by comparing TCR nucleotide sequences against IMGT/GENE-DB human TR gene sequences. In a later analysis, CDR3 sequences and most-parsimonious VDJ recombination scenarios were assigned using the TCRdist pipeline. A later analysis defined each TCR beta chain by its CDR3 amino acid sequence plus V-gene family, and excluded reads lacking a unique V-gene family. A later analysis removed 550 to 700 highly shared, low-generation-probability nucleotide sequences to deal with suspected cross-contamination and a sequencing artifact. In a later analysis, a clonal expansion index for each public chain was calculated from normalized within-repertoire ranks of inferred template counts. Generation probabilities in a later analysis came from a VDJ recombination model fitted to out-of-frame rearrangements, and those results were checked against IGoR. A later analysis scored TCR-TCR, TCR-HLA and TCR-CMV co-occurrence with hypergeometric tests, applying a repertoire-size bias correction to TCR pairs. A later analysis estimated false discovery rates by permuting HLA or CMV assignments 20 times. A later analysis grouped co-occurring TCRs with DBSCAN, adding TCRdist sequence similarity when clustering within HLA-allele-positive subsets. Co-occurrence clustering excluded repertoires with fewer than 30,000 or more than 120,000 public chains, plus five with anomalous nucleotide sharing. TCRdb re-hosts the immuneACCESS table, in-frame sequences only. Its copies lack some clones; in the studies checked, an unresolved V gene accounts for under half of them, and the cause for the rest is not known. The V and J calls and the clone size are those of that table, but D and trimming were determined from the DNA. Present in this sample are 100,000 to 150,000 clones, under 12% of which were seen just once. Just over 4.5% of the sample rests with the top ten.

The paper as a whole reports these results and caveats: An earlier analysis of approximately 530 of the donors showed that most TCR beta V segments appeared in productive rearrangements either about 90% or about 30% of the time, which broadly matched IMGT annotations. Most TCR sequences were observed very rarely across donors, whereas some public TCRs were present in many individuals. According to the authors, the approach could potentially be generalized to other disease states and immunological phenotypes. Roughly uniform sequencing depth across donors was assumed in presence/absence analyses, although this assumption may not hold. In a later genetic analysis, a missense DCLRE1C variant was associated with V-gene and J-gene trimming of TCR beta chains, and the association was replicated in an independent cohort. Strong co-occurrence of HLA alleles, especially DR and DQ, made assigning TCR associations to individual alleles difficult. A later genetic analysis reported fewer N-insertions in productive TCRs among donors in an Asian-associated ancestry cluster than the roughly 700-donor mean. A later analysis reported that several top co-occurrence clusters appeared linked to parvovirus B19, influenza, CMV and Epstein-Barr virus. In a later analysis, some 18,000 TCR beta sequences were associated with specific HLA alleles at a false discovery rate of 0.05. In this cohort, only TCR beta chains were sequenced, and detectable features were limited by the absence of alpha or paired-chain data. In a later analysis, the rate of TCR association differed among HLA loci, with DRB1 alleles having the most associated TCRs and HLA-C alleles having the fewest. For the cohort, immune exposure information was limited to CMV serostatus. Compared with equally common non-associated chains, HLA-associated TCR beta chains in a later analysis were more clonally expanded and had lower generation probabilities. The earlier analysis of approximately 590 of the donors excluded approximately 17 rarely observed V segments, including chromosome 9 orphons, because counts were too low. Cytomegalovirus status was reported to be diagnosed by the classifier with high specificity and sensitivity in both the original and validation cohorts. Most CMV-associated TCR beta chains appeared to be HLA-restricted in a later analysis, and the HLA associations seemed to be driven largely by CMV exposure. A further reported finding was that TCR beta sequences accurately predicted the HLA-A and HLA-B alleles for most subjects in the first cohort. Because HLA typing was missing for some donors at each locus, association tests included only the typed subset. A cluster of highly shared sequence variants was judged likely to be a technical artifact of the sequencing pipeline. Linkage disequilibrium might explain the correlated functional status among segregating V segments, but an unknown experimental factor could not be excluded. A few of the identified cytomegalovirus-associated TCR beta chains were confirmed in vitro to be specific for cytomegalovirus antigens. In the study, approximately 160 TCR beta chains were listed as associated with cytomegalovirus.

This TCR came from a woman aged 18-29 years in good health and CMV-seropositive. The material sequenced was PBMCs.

For the CDR3, the sequence is CASSLPGQGARHF. Here is the DNA: TGTGCCAGCAGTTTACCGGGACAGGGGGCAAGGCATTTT. The sequence links TRBV27 to TRBJ2-3; a stretch of 12 junction bases matches TRBD1. In the germline V gene (reference sequence), CDR1 corresponds to MNHEY and CDR2 to SMNVEV. From cysteine to phenylalanine, the CDR3 is 13 amino acids long. Of all the DNA, just the CDR3 is kept, 39 bases in frame from base 1.